This TCR beta chain was found in a study of T cells of healthy individuals. J was trimmed by 8 bases and V by 7 bases; bases with no gene match: 8. The CDR3 runs to 14 residues. TCRdb re-derived calls from the 5' RACE reads in MiXCR, one entry per CDR3 protein. The data hold nearly 100,000 distinct CDR3 sequences, with approximately 18% observed a single time. This clonotype was recorded a few times. The sequence was collected from a human donor in good health. This chain links TRBV12-3 or TRBV12-4 with TRBJ2-2; TRBD1 agrees at 9 bases. DNA for the CDR3: TGTGCCAGCACCCAGACAGGGGGGCGAGGGGAGCTGTTTTTT. It specifies CASTQTGGRGELFF.